This T cell receptor (beta chain) appears in the sequencing data of a study of blood T cell repertoires in COVID-19. Study-wide context: Italy, Spain and the United States were the sources of the convalescent and acute COVID-19 samples.

Measured with immunoSEQ multiplex PCR; TCRdb has only the in-frame clones, and not every one. The table lists 200,000 to 250,000 clones, 70% to 90% of them singletons. As regards this clone: Germline and junction disagree at one end, which may indicate a read error.

Source material: peripheral blood. The clonotype originates from a human donor in a cohort sampled during active COVID-19.

The CDR3 sequence: CASILEDGRRETQYF. The CDR3, as DNA: TGCGCCAGCATCTTGGAGGACGGGAGGAGGGAGACCCAGTACTTC. V gene TRBV5-1 combines with J gene TRBJ2-5; 7 bases align to TRBD2. CDR3 length: 15 amino acids. Germline lookup yields CDR1 SGHRS and CDR2 YFSETQ.